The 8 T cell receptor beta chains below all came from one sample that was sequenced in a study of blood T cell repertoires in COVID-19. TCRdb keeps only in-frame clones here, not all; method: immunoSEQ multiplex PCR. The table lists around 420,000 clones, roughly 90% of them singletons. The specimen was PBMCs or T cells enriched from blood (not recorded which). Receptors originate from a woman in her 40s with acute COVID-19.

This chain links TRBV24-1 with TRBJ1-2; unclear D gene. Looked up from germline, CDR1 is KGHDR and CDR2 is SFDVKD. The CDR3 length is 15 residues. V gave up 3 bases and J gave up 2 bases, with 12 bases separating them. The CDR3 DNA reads TGTGCCACCAGTGATGCCTCGAGAACCAACTATGGCTACACCTTC. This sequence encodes CATSDASRTNYGYTF.

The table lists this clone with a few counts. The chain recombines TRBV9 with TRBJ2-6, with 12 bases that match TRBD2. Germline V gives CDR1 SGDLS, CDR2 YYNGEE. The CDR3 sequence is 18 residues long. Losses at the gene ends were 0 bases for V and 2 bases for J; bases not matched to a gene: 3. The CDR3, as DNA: TGTGCCAGCAGCGTAGGCCCTAGCGGGGGGGCTGGGGCCAACGTCCTGACTTTC. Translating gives CASSVGPSGGAGANVLTF.

CDR3 amino acids: CARSLVHVLSYEQYF. The CDR3 coding sequence is TGTGCCAGAAGCCTAGTGCACGTACTTTCCTACGAGCAGTACTTC. V gene TRBV5-3 combines with J gene TRBJ2-7; D gene ambiguous. TRBV5-3 carries the ORF label, with uncertain function. V lost 4 bases and J 1 base, leaving 15 bases between the germline ends. CDR3 length: 15 residues.

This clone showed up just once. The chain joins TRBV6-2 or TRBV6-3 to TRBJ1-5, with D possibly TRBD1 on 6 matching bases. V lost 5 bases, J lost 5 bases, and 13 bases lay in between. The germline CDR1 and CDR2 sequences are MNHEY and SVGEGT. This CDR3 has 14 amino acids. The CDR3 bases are TGTGCCAGCAGTGACGTGGGGACATATCAGCCCCAGCATTTT. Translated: CASSDVGTYQPQHF.

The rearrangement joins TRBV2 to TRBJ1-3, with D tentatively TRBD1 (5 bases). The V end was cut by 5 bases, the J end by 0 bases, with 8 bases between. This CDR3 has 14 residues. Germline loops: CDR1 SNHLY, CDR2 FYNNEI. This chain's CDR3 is CASSSDSSGNTIYF. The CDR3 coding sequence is TGTGCCAGCAGTTCTGACAGCTCTGGAAACACCATATATTTT. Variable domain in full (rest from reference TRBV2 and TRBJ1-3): EPEVTQTPSHQVTQMGQEVILRCVPISNHLYFYWYRQILGQKVEFLVSFYNNEISEKSEIFDDQFSVERPDGSNFTLKIRSTKLEDSAMYFCASSSDSSGNTIYFGEGSWLTVV.

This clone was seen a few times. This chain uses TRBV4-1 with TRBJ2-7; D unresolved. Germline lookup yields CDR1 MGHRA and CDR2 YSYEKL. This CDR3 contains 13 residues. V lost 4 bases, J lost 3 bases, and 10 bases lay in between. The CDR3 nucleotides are TGCGCCAGCAGCCTCTTCGAGAGCTACGAGCAGTACTTC. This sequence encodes CASSLFESYEQYF.

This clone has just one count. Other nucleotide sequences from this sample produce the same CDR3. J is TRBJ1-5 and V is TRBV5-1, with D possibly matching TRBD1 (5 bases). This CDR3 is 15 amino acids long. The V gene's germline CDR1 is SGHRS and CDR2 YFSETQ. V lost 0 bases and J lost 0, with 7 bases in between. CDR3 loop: CASSLEGISNQPQHF. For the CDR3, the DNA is TGCGCCAGCAGCTTGGAGGGGATTAGCAATCAGCCCCAGCATTTT.

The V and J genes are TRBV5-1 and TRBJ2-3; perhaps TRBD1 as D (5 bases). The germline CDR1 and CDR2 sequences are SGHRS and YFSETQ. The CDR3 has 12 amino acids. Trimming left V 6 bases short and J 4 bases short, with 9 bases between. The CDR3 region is CASTTVSDTQYF. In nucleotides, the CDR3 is TGCGCCAGCACGACAGTTTCAGATACGCAGTATTTT. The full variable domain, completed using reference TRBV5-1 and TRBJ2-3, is KAGVTQTPRYLIKTRGQQVTLSCSPISGHRSVSWYQQTPGQGLQFLFEYFSETQRNKGNFPGRFSGRQFSNSRSEMNVSTLELGDSALYLCASTTVSDTQYFGPGTRLTVL.